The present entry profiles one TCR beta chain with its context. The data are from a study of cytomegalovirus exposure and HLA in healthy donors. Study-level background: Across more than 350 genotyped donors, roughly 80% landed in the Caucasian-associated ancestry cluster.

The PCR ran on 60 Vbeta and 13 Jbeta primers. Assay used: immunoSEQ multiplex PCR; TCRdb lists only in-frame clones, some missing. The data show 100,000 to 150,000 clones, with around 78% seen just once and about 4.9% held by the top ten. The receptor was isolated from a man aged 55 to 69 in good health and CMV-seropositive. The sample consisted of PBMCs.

This chain's CDR3 is CASRIGGTGNQPQHF. Here the CDR3 DNA reads TGTGCCAGCAGGATAGGTGGGACAGGTAATCAGCCCCAGCATTTT. V usage is TRBV28 and J usage is TRBJ1-5; 8 nucleotides align to TRBD1. The CDR3 consists of 15 residues. J gave up 4 bases and V 6 bases, and 8 bases lay outside the gene matches. Germline-derived CDR1 and CDR2 are MDHEN and SYDVKM.